Listed below are T cell receptor beta chains from one sample, sequenced in a study of blood T cells in healthy people across ages. TCRdb reanalysed the 5' RACE reads using MiXCR and keeps one entry per CDR3 protein. The table includes some 900,000 distinct CDR3 sequences, about 30% detected once. Specimen: blood. The source is a woman of 80 years or more in good health. The CDR3 runs from the conserved cysteine through the conserved F or W. D genes are given only for firm matches. The listing skips clone size in some rows; elsewhere it reads once, few, many or a size class.

v_gene	j_gene	abundance	d_gene	CDR3aa	CDR3nt
TRBV2	TRBJ1-1	-	-	CASTSADSLNTEAFF	TGTGCCAGCACATCCGCCGACAGCTTGAACACTGAAGCTTTCTTT
TRBV11-2	TRBJ2-3	-	-	CASSRGFTNTQYF	TGTGCCAGCAGCCGCGGGTTCACGAATACGCAGTATTTT
TRBV18	TRBJ2-6	-	-	CASSPKEQVSGANVPTF	TGTGCCAGCTCACCAAAGGAACAGGTCTCTGGGGCCAACGTCCCGACTTTC
TRBV7-2	TRBJ2-5	many	-	CASSLGYGQQGETQYF	TGTGCCAGCAGCTTAGGATACGGACAGCAGGGGGAGACCCAGTACTTC
TRBV20-1	TRBJ2-1	-	-	CSAPDRVLGYNEQFF	TGCAGTGCCCCCGATCGGGTGCTCGGATACAATGAGCAGTTCTTC
TRBV7-9	TRBJ2-4	-	-	CASSLGFLAGLAQNIQYF	TGTGCCAGCAGCTTAGGATTTTTGGCAGGCCTAGCCCAAAACATTCAGTACTTC
TRBV11-3	TRBJ2-7	many	-	CASSLEGADYEQYF	TGTGCCAGCAGCTTAGAAGGAGCTGACTACGAGCAGTACTTC
TRBV29-1	TRBJ1-4	few	-	CSVGYLPGRDNEKRFF	TGCAGCGTTGGCTACTTACCCGGACGCGATAATGAAAAACGGTTTTTT
TRBV7-2	TRBJ1-1	few	TRBD1	CASSTTGRNTEAFF	TGTGCCAGCAGCACGACAGGGCGGAACACTGAAGCTTTCTTT
TRBV6-6	TRBJ2-3	-	TRBD1	CASRAGTGPPDTQYF	TGTGCCAGCAGGGCCGGGACAGGGCCTCCAGATACGCAGTATTTT
TRBV11-2	TRBJ2-7	many	TRBD2	CASSLAVGGEQYF	TGTGCCAGCAGCTTAGCGGTGGGAGGGGAGCAGTACTTC
TRBV14	TRBJ2-5	many	-	CASSTHRGGETQYF	TGTGCCAGCAGCACACACAGGGGAGGAGAGACCCAGTACTTC
TRBV30	TRBJ1-2	-	TRBD1	CACRQGGGYTF	TGTGCCTGTAGACAGGGCGGCGGCTACACCTTC
TRBV18	TRBJ2-5	few	TRBD1	CASSIGTANEQYF	TGTGCCAGCTCAATCGGGACAGCAAATGAGCAGTACTTC
TRBV24-1	TRBJ2-1	many	TRBD2	CATSAGAGGVDEQFF	TGTGCCACCAGTGCGGGAGCGGGGGGTGTCGATGAGCAGTTCTTC
TRBV13	TRBJ1-6	many	-	CASSLGTANNSPLHF	TGTGCCAGCAGCCTCGGGACCGCTAATAATTCACCCCTCCACTTT
TRBV20-1	TRBJ2-1	many	TRBD2	CSARRTSGGDNEQFF	TGCAGTGCTAGGAGGACTAGCGGGGGGGACAATGAGCAGTTCTTC
TRBV7-2	TRBJ2-5	many	-	CASSKGAETQYF	TGTGCCAGCAGCAAGGGCGCAGAGACCCAGTACTTC
TRBV15	TRBJ2-7	many	TRBD1	CATSISWGQAYEQYF	TGTGCCACCAGCATCTCTTGGGGACAGGCCTACGAGCAGTACTTC
TRBV12-3/TRBV12-4	TRBJ1-2	-	TRBD1	CASSPSGQGGYTF	TGTGCCAGCAGTCCCTCGGGACAGGGCGGCTACACCTTC
TRBV10-3	TRBJ2-5	-	-	CAISESREAQYF	TGTGCCATCAGTGAGTCGCGCGAGGCCCAGTACTTC
TRBV12-3/TRBV12-4	TRBJ2-2	few	TRBD2	CASSISSGVNTGELFF	TGTGCCAGCAGTATCTCTAGCGGGGTAAACACCGGGGAGCTGTTTTTT
TRBV3-1	TRBJ2-4	many	-	CASSPSRGNIQYF	TGTGCCAGCAGCCCCTCACGGGGGAACATTCAGTACTTC
TRBV18	TRBJ2-3	few	-	CASSSSKGDTQYF	TGTGCCAGCTCATCCTCTAAAGGAGATACGCAGTATTTT
TRBV19	TRBJ1-1	once	-	CASIENTEAFF	TGTGCCAGTATTGAGAACACTGAAGCTTTCTTT
TRBV18	TRBJ1-2	-	-	CASSPPSRTPSKGYGYTF	TGTGCCAGCTCACCACCTTCCCGAACACCTTCTAAAGGCTATGGCTACACCTTC
TRBV15	TRBJ1-6	-	-	CATSRDPGWDSPLHF	TGTGCCACCAGCAGGGACCCCGGGTGGGATTCACCCCTCCACTTT
TRBV7-2	TRBJ2-4	-	-	CASSMGQTSYVQYF	TGTGCCAGCAGCATGGGGCAGACCTCCTACGTGCAGTACTTC